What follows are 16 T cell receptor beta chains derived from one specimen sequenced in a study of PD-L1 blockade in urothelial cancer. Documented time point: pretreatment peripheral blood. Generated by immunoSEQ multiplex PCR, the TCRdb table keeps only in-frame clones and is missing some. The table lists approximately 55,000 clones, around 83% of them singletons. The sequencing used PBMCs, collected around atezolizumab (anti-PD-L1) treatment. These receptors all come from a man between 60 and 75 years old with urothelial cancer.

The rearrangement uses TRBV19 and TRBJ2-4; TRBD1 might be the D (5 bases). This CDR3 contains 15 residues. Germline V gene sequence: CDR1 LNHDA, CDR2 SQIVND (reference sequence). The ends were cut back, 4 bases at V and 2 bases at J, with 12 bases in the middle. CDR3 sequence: CASSRDTGTKNIQYF. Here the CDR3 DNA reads TGTGCCAGTAGTAGAGACACAGGCACCAAAAACATTCAGTACTTC.

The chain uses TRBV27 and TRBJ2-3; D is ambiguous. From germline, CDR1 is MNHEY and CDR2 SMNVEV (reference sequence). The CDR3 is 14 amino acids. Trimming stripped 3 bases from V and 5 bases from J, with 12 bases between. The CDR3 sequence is CASSFLGSRDTQYF. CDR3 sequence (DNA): TGTGCCAGCAGTTTCTTAGGATCTAGAGATACGCAGTATTTT.

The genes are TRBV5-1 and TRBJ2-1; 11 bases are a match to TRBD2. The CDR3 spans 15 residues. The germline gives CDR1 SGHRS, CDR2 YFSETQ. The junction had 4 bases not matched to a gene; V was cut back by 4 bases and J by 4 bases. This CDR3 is CASSGGTSGYNEQFF. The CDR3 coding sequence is TGCGCCAGCAGCGGCGGGACTAGCGGTTACAATGAGCAGTTCTTC.

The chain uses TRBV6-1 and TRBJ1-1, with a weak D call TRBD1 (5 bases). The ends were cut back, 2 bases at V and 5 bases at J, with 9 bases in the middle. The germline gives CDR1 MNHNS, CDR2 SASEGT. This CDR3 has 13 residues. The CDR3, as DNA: TGTGCCAGCAGTGAAAGGGGACTAACTGAAGCTTTCTTT. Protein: CASSERGLTEAFF.

The CDR3 region is CASSLESVYGYTF. In nucleotides, the CDR3 is TGTGCCAGCAGCTTAGAATCAGTCTATGGCTACACCTTC. This rearrangement joins TRBV7-8 to TRBJ1-2; D ambiguous. V was shortened by 1 base and J by 4 bases, with 7 bases between the two germline ends. The CDR3 totals 13 residues. The germline V gene has CDR1 SGHVS and CDR2 FQNEAQ.

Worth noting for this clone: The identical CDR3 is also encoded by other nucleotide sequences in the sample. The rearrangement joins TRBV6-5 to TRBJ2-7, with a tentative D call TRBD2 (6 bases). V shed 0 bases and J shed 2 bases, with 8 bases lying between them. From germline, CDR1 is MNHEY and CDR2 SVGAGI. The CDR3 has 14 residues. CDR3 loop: CASSYSGRTYEQYF. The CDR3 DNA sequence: TGTGCCAGCAGTTACTCAGGGAGGACCTACGAGCAGTACTTC.

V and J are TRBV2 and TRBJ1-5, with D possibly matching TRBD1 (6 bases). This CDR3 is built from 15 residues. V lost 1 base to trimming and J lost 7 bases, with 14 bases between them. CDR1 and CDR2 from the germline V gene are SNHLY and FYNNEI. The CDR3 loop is CASSEVGGRGQPQHF. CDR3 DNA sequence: TGTGCCAGCAGTGAAGTGGGGGGGCGCGGACAGCCCCAGCATTTT. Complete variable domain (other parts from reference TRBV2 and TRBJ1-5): EPEVTQTPSHQVTQMGQEVILRCVPISNHLYFYWYRQILGQKVEFLVSFYNNEISEKSEIFDDQFSVERPDGSNFTLKIRSTKLEDSAMYFCASSEVGGRGQPQHFGDGTRLSIL.

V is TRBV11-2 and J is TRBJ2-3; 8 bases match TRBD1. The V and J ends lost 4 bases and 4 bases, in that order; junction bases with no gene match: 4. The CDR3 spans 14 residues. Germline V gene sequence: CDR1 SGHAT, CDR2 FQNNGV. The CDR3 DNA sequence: TGTGCCAGCAGCTCACAGGGGGTCGCAGATACGCAGTATTTT. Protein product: CASSSQGVADTQYF.

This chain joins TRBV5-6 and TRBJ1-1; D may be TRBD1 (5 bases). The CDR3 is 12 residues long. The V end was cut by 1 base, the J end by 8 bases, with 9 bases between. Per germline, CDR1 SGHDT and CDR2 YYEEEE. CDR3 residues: CASSLYKGEAFF. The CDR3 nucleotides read TGTGCCAGCAGCTTGTACAAGGGGGAAGCTTTCTTT.

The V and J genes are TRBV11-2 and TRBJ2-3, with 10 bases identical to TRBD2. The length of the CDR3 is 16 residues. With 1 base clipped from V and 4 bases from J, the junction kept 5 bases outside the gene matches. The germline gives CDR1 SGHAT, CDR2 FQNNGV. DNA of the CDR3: TGTGCCAGCAGCTTAGTGAGCGGGGGGGCGGCAGATACGCAGTATTTT. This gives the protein CASSLVSGGAADTQYF.

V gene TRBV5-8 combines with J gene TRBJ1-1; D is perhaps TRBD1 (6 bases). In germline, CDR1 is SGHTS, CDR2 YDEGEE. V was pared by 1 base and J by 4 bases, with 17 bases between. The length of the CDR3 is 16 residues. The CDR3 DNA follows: TGTGCCAGCAGCTTGTTGGCGGGGGCTATGGGCACTGAAGCTTTCTTT. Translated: CASSLLAGAMGTEAFF.

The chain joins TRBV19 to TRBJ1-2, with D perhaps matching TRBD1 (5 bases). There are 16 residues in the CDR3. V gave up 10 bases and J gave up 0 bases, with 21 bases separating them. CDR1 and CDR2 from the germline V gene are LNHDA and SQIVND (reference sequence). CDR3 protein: CATSRQNPLTNYGYTF. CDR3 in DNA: TGTGCCACCAGTCGACAGAACCCCCTGACTAACTATGGCTACACCTTC. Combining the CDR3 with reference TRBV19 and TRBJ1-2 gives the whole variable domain DGGITQSPKYLFRKEGQNVTLSCEQNLNHDAMYWYRQDPGQGLRLIYYSQIVNDFQKGDIAEGYSVSREKKESFPLTVTSAQKNPTAFYLCATSRQNPLTNYGYTFGSGTRLTVV.

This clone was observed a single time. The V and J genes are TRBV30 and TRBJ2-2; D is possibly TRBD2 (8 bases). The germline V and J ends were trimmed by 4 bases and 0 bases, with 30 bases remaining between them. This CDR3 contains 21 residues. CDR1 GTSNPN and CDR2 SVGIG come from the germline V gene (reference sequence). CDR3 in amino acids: CAWTRGGTVLSRGSNTGELFF. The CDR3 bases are TGTGCCTGGACTCGGGGGGGGACAGTCCTGAGTCGGGGTTCGAACACCGGGGAGCTGTTTTTT.

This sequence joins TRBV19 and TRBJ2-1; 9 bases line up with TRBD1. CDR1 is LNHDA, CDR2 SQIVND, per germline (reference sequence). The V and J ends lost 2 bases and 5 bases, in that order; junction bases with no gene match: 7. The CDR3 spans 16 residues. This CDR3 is CASSIWLGQGNNEQFF. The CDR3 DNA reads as TGTGCCAGTAGTATATGGCTGGGACAGGGAAACAATGAGCAGTTCTTC.

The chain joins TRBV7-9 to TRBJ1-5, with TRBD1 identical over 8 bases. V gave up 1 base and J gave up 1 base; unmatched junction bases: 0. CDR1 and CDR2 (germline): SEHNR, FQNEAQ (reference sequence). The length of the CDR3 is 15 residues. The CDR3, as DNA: TGTGCCAGCAGCTTAGGGACAGGGAGCAATCAGCCCCAGCATTTT. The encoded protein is CASSLGTGSNQPQHF.

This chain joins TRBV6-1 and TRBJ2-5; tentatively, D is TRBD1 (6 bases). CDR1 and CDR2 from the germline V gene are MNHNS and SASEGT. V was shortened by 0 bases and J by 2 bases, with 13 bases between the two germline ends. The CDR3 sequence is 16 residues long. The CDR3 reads CASSEAFGTTQETQYF. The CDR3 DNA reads TGTGCCAGCAGTGAAGCGTTTGGGACAACACAAGAGACCCAGTACTTC.